This T cell receptor beta chain emerged from a study of identical twins. This CDR3 comprises 15 residues. The germline V and J ends were trimmed by 4 bases and 0 bases, with 10 bases remaining between them. Per the germline V gene, CDR1 is KGHSH and CDR2 is LQKENI. This clonotype was seen a handful of times. Antigen: not known. TCRdb passed the 5' RACE reads through MiXCR, listing each CDR3 protein once. The sample holds some 900,000 distinct CDR3 sequences; 10% to 15% are singletons and the top ten take about 1.5%. Findings and caveats of the study: Twin-shared out-of-frame alpha sequences were enriched for low generation probability.

The data also belong to a second study, concerning yellow fever vaccine responses in identical twins.

The chain employs TRBV18 and TRBJ2-1; unclear D gene. The TCR comes from a woman younger than 35 in good health. Source material: PBMCs. The CDR3 sequence is CASSRLDTSYNEQFF. DNA of the CDR3: TGTGCCAGCTCACGGCTAGATACCTCCTACAATGAGCAGTTCTTC.